A selection of T cell receptor beta chains follows, all from one sample in a study of monozygotic twins with cystic fibrosis. Measured with immunoSEQ multiplex PCR; TCRdb has only the in-frame clones, and not every one. This table has 15,000 to 20,000 clones, more than 80% appearing once. The sample was blood. These receptors all come from a girl aged 2-10 years with cystic fibrosis. Both conserved end residues are part of each CDR3. A D gene is named only where the DNA matches it firmly. Clone sizes are given selectively: once, few, many, or a class where the clone is expanded.

abundance: .
v_gene: TRBV6-6
j_gene: TRBJ2-7
d_gene: TRBD1
CDR3aa: CAAGVWTGRIEQYF
CDR3nt: TGTGCCGCCGGGGTCTGGACAGGCCGTATCGAGCAGTACTTC

abundance: .
v_gene: TRBV7-2
j_gene: TRBJ2-7
d_gene: .
CDR3aa: CASSLGGGYEQYF
CDR3nt: TGTGCCAGCAGCTTAGGGGGCGGCTACGAGCAGTACTTC

abundance: .
v_gene: TRBV5-1
j_gene: TRBJ1-5
d_gene: .
CDR3aa: CASSPGTDLPQHF
CDR3nt: TGCGCCAGCAGCCCCGGGACGGATTTGCCCCAGCATTTT

abundance: .
v_gene: TRBV10-1
j_gene: TRBJ2-5
d_gene: TRBD2
CDR3aa: CASSESGLAGVTHKETQYF
CDR3nt: TGCGCCAGCAGTGAGTCGGGACTAGCGGGGGTAACCCACAAAGAGACCCAGTACTTC

abundance: .
v_gene: TRBV10-3
j_gene: TRBJ1-2
d_gene: TRBD1
CDR3aa: CAISEPGQGGLLNYGYTF
CDR3nt: TGTGCCATCAGTGAGCCGGGACAGGGCGGACTTCTGAACTATGGCTACACCTTC

abundance: .
v_gene: TRBV13
j_gene: TRBJ2-2
d_gene: .
CDR3aa: CASSLGNTGELFF
CDR3nt: TGTGCCAGCAGCTTAGGTAACACCGGGGAGCTGTTTTTT

abundance: .
v_gene: TRBV7-6
j_gene: TRBJ2-6
d_gene: TRBD1
CDR3aa: CASSLDRENVLTF
CDR3nt: TGTGCCAGCAGCCTGGACAGGGAAAACGTCCTGACTTTC

abundance: .
v_gene: TRBV28
j_gene: TRBJ1-2
d_gene: .
CDR3aa: CATSTPAGTSYGYTF
CDR3nt: TGTGCCACCTCTACTCCCGCCGGGACAAGCTATGGCTACACCTTC

abundance: .
v_gene: TRBV27
j_gene: TRBJ1-5
d_gene: .
CDR3aa: CASSLGPQWGPGSNQPQHF
CDR3nt: TGTGCCAGCAGTTTAGGCCCCCAGTGGGGGCCGGGGAGCAATCAGCCCCAGCATTTT

abundance: .
v_gene: TRBV14
j_gene: TRBJ2-5
d_gene: .
CDR3aa: CASSQFGGRGQETQYF
CDR3nt: TGTGCCAGCAGCCAATTCGGGGGCAGGGGGCAAGAGACCCAGTACTTC

abundance: once
v_gene: TRBV30
j_gene: TRBJ2-7
d_gene: TRBD2
CDR3aa: CAWSTSGRASGHEQYF
CDR3nt: TGTGCCTGGTCAACTAGCGGGAGGGCCAGCGGCCACGAGCAGTACTTC

abundance: .
v_gene: TRBV5-6
j_gene: TRBJ2-7
d_gene: TRBD1
CDR3aa: CASSSPGQGTYEQYF
CDR3nt: TGTGCCAGCAGCTCCCCGGGACAGGGTACCTACGAGCAGTACTTC

abundance: .
v_gene: TRBV12-2
j_gene: TRBJ1-1
d_gene: .
CDR3aa: CASRLGAGPNTEAFF
CDR3nt: TGTGCAAGTCGCCTAGGCGCAGGACCGAACACTGAAGCTTTCTTT

abundance: .
v_gene: TRBV19
j_gene: TRBJ1-5
d_gene: .
CDR3aa: CASSIGGAGLISGPQHF
CDR3nt: TGTGCCAGTAGTATAGGGGGGGCAGGGCTCATATCGGGGCCCCAGCATTTT

abundance: .
v_gene: TRBV27
j_gene: TRBJ1-1
d_gene: .
CDR3aa: CASSLEQNTEAFF
CDR3nt: TGTGCCAGCAGTTTAGAACAGAACACTGAAGCTTTCTTT

abundance: .
v_gene: TRBV5-6
j_gene: TRBJ1-1
d_gene: .
CDR3aa: CASSLQGPDTEAFF
CDR3nt: TGTGCCAGCAGCTTGCAGGGACCGGACACTGAAGCTTTCTTT

abundance: .
v_gene: TRBV28
j_gene: TRBJ1-4
d_gene: .
CDR3aa: CASSPPSGVREKLFF
CDR3nt: TGTGCCAGCAGTCCCCCATCAGGGGTCCGTGAAAAACTGTTTTTT

abundance: .
v_gene: TRBV4-3
j_gene: TRBJ2-3
d_gene: .
CDR3aa: CASSQESTDTQYF
CDR3nt: TGCGCCAGCAGCCAAGAGAGCACAGATACGCAGTATTTT

abundance: few
v_gene: TRBV5-1
j_gene: TRBJ1-2
d_gene: TRBD1
CDR3aa: CASSWDRGRGYTF
CDR3nt: TGCGCCAGCAGCTGGGACAGGGGGCGAGGCTACACCTTC

abundance: .
v_gene: TRBV11-2
j_gene: TRBJ1-2
d_gene: .
CDR3aa: CASSLIGRRRGSDGYTF
CDR3nt: TGTGCCAGCAGCTTAATCGGCAGGCGGCGAGGTTCAGATGGCTACACCTTC

abundance: .
v_gene: TRBV6-5
j_gene: TRBJ2-7
d_gene: TRBD1
CDR3aa: CASSRTGANVDEQYF
CDR3nt: TGTGCCAGCAGCCGGACAGGGGCGAATGTGGACGAGCAGTACTTC

abundance: .
v_gene: TRBV5-1
j_gene: TRBJ2-3
d_gene: .
CDR3aa: CASSLVRDTDTQYF
CDR3nt: TGCGCCAGCAGCTTGGTTCGGGACACAGATACGCAGTATTTT

abundance: .
v_gene: TRBV4-1
j_gene: TRBJ2-5
d_gene: .
CDR3aa: CASSQDPRGSRETQYF
CDR3nt: TGCGCCAGCAGCCAAGATCCACGAGGGTCTAGGGAGACCCAGTACTTC

abundance: .
v_gene: TRBV5-1
j_gene: TRBJ1-3
d_gene: .
CDR3aa: CASSPGTSGNTIYF
CDR3nt: TGCGCCAGCAGCCCAGGGACCTCGGGAAACACCATATATTTT

abundance: .
v_gene: TRBV19
j_gene: TRBJ1-1
d_gene: .
CDR3aa: CASTPTGMDTEAFF
CDR3nt: TGTGCCAGTACTCCGACGGGGATGGACACTGAAGCTTTCTTT

abundance: .
v_gene: TRBV27
j_gene: TRBJ2-7
d_gene: TRBD2
CDR3aa: CASSPNVGTSGPYEQYF
CDR3nt: TGTGCCAGCAGTCCCAATGTTGGGACTAGCGGCCCCTACGAGCAGTACTTC

abundance: few
v_gene: TRBV11-1
j_gene: TRBJ1-3
d_gene: .
CDR3aa: CASADFDMRGNTIYF
CDR3nt: TGTGCCAGCGCTGACTTCGACATGCGGGGAAACACCATATATTTT

abundance: .
v_gene: TRBV13
j_gene: TRBJ1-6
d_gene: .
CDR3aa: CASRVNGGTSPLHF
CDR3nt: TGTGCCAGCAGGGTCAATGGGGGCACTTCACCCCTCCACTTT

abundance: once
v_gene: TRBV30
j_gene: TRBJ1-3
d_gene: .
CDR3aa: CAWSAGQSSGNTIYF
CDR3nt: TGTGCCTGGAGTGCTGGACAGAGCTCTGGAAACACCATATATTTT

abundance: .
v_gene: TRBV19
j_gene: TRBJ1-5
d_gene: .
CDR3aa: CASSRDSGDYSNQPQHF
CDR3nt: TGTGCCAGTAGTAGAGATTCAGGAGATTATAGCAATCAGCCCCAGCATTTT

abundance: .
v_gene: TRBV10-2
j_gene: TRBJ2-1
d_gene: TRBD2
CDR3aa: CASSDLRGFASYNEQFF
CDR3nt: TGCGCCAGCAGTGATTTGCGGGGGTTTGCCTCCTACAATGAGCAGTTCTTC

abundance: .
v_gene: TRBV7-9
j_gene: TRBJ2-5
d_gene: .
CDR3aa: CASSLDLGGQETQYF
CDR3nt: TGTGCCAGCAGCTTAGATTTAGGGGGGCAAGAGACCCAGTACTTC

abundance: .
v_gene: TRBV19
j_gene: TRBJ1-5
d_gene: .
CDR3aa: CASSIPQGTDGYSNQPQHF
CDR3nt: TGTGCCAGTAGTATTCCACAGGGTACAGACGGTTATAGCAATCAGCCCCAGCATTTT

abundance: .
v_gene: TRBV13
j_gene: TRBJ2-1
d_gene: TRBD1
CDR3aa: CASSSLGQGRNEQFF
CDR3nt: TGTGCCAGCAGCTCGCTGGGACAGGGCCGTAATGAGCAGTTCTTC

abundance: .
v_gene: TRBV19
j_gene: TRBJ1-5
d_gene: .
CDR3aa: CASNEHSNQPQHF
CDR3nt: TGTGCCAGTAATGAGCATAGCAATCAGCCCCAGCATTTT

abundance: .
v_gene: TRBV30
j_gene: TRBJ1-2
d_gene: .
CDR3aa: CAWSALGGSYGYTF
CDR3nt: TGTGCCTGGAGTGCGCTCGGGGGATCGTATGGCTACACCTTC

abundance: .
v_gene: TRBV9
j_gene: TRBJ2-1
d_gene: TRBD2
CDR3aa: CASSVVAGGPIEQFF
CDR3nt: TGTGCCAGCAGCGTAGTAGCGGGAGGGCCGATTGAGCAGTTCTTC

abundance: .
v_gene: TRBV30
j_gene: TRBJ2-3
d_gene: .
CDR3aa: CASSGEIRTDTQYF
CDR3nt: TGTGCCTCGTCTGGGGAGATTAGAACAGATACGCAGTATTTT

abundance: .
v_gene: TRBV5-4
j_gene: TRBJ1-4
d_gene: TRBD1
CDR3aa: CASSHKATGVSNEKLFF
CDR3nt: TGTGCCAGCAGCCATAAAGCGACAGGGGTATCCAATGAAAAACTGTTTTTT

abundance: .
v_gene: TRBV5-4
j_gene: TRBJ2-7
d_gene: .
CDR3aa: CASSFQTTGEQYF
CDR3nt: TGTGCCAGCAGCTTCCAGACCACCGGGGAGCAGTACTTC

abundance: .
v_gene: TRBV5-4
j_gene: TRBJ1-1
d_gene: .
CDR3aa: CASSLRDRETEAFF
CDR3nt: TGTGCCAGCAGTTTGCGGGACCGTGAGACTGAAGCTTTCTTT

abundance: .
v_gene: TRBV15
j_gene: TRBJ2-5
d_gene: .
CDR3aa: CATRRTAEETQYF
CDR3nt: TGTGCCACCAGACGGACAGCAGAAGAGACCCAGTACTTC